The TCR beta chain described here comes from a study of identical twins. Regarding the study as a whole: Findings came from cross-sectional statistics, without long-term follow-up of donors. Models underestimated TCR alpha sharing (out-of-frame) in monozygotic twins.

A single record per CDR3 protein comes from TCRdb applying MiXCR to the 5' RACE reads. The repertoire includes 1.5 million to 2 million distinct CDR3 sequences, about 32% of them detected once, and approximately 0.29% sits in the top ten. This CDR3 is built from 13 residues. The germline V gene encodes CDR1 DFQATT and CDR2 SNEGSKA (reference sequence). V shed 0 bases and J shed 7 bases, with 10 bases lying between them. Regarding this clonotype: The antigen remains undetermined.

The TCR originated in a newborn girl in good health. The specimen was cord blood. The chain has TRBV20-1 and TRBJ1-5; D remains ambiguous. CDR3 residues: CSARERVGQPQHF. DNA for the CDR3: TGCAGTGCTAGAGAAAGGGTCGGCCAGCCCCAGCATTTT.